This T cell receptor beta chain came from a study of blood T cell repertoires in COVID-19. The ends lost 4 bases at V and 3 bases at J; junction bases unmatched: 7. The CDR3 runs to 16 residues. Germline V gene data show CDR1 as KGHDR and CDR2 as SFDVKD. Sequencing used immunoSEQ multiplex PCR; TCRdb keeps in-frame clones, though not all of them. The data contain 310,000 or so clones, around nine tenths of them singletons. The chain joins TRBV24-1 to TRBJ1-3, with 8 bases aligning to TRBD1. The sequencing sample was made of PBMCs or T cells enriched from blood (not recorded which). This TCR was recovered from a woman younger than 45 who had recovered from COVID-19. The CDR3 sequence is CATSDGGQGFGNTIYF. The CDR3 region has the DNA TGTGCCACCAGTGACGGCGGACAGGGCTTTGGAAACACCATATATTTT.